The rows below give T cell receptor beta chains drawn from one sample of a study of T cells after posttransplantation cyclophosphamide. Produced via immunoSEQ multiplex PCR; TCRdb's table is partial and in-frame only. The sample includes some 7,100 clones, none of them occurring once. The sample in question was PBMCs, obtained after an allogeneic stem cell transplant with post-transplant cyclophosphamide. The source is a male patient between 25 and 39 years old who received an allogeneic stem cell transplant from an unrelated donor, was CMV-positive, and had acute and chronic GVHD. Some of the T cells might come from the graft donor. CDR3s include the opening cysteine and the closing phenylalanine or tryptophan. D genes are given only for firm matches. Clone size appears in some rows only: once, few, many, or a class for an expanded clone.

15	TRBV5-6	.	TRBJ1-3	many	TGTGCCAGCAACGAATATCTTAGCTCTGGAAACACCATATATTTT	CASNEYLSSGNTIYF
14	TRBV11-2	.	TRBJ1-5	many	TGTGCCAGCAGTCAGACACTGGATGTACAGCCCCAGCATTTT	CASSQTLDVQPQHF
13	TRBV19	.	TRBJ1-4	many	TGTGCCAGTAGTATCCCAGGGGATGAAAAACTGTTTTTT	CASSIPGDEKLFF
16	TRBV19	TRBD1	TRBJ1-2	many	TGTGCCAGTAGTATCTCCCGACAGGGGACCATCTATGGCTACACCTTC	CASSISRQGTIYGYTF
14	TRBV6-5	.	TRBJ1-1	medium-sized	TGTGCCAGCAGCCCAAGGGGGGGTGTCACTGAAGCTTTCTTT	CASSPRGGVTEAFF
15	TRBV15	.	TRBJ1-1	many	TGTGCCACCAGCAGAGCGAACAGCATGAACACTGAAGCTTTCTTT	CATSRANSMNTEAFF
14	TRBV5-1	.	TRBJ1-1	many	TGCGCCAGCAACTTCCGGGACACCAACACTGAAGCTTTCTTT	CASNFRDTNTEAFF
17	TRBV5-4	TRBD1	TRBJ2-6	many	TGTGCCAGCAGCCCTTTGACAGGGAGCTCTGGGGCCAACGTCCTGACTTTC	CASSPLTGSSGANVLTF
16	TRBV5-4	.	TRBJ1-3	medium-sized	TGTGCCAGCAGCTTGGGAGGCAGGGACTCTGGAAACACCATATATTTT	CASSLGGRDSGNTIYF
16	TRBV15	TRBD2	TRBJ2-5	.	TGTGCCACCAGCACACGAACCGGGACTAGGGGAGAGACCCAGTACTTC	CATSTRTGTRGETQYF
14	TRBV11-3	.	TRBJ2-2	medium-sized	TGTGCCAGCAGCTTAGCCGGCGGCACCGGGGAGCTGTTTTTT	CASSLAGGTGELFF
14	TRBV7-3	TRBD1	TRBJ1-4	many	TGTGCCAGCAGCTTAGACAGGGTTCTTGAAAAACTGTTTTTT	CASSLDRVLEKLFF
13	TRBV27	.	TRBJ2-7	many	TGTGCCAGCAGTTTAAGCTTCTCCTACGAGCAGTACTTC	CASSLSFSYEQYF
14	TRBV14	.	TRBJ1-1	.	TGTGCCAGCAGCCAAGCGACACACGGCACTGAAGCTTTCTTT	CASSQATHGTEAFF
16	TRBV11-3	TRBD2	TRBJ2-1	large	TGTGCCAGCAGCCCTCGGACTAGCGGGGGGGCCAATGAGCAGTTCTTC	CASSPRTSGGANEQFF
15	TRBV27	.	TRBJ2-5	many	TGTGCCAGCAGTTTATCTCGGGGGTCAGCAGAGACCCAGTACTTC	CASSLSRGSAETQYF
14	TRBV9	TRBD2	TRBJ2-2	many	TGTGCCGGACGAGCGGGGGCCACGGACGGGGAGCTGTTTTTT	CAGRAGATDGELFF
16	TRBV9	.	TRBJ1-4	many	TGTGCCAGCAGCGTCGCAGGCTTTGCAACTAATGAAAAACTGTTTTTT	CASSVAGFATNEKLFF
13	TRBV5-1	.	TRBJ1-6	many	TGCGCCAGCAGTCGCGAGGAGGGGTCACCCCTCCACTTT	CASSREEGSPLHF
14	TRBV4-3	.	TRBJ1-5	many	TGCGCCAGCAGCCTTGGACTTTACAATCAGCCCCAGCATTTT	CASSLGLYNQPQHF
13	TRBV18	.	TRBJ2-1	many	TGTGCCAGTCGGGACATATCCTACAATGAGCAGTTCTTC	CASRDISYNEQFF
16	TRBV19	TRBD2	TRBJ2-1	many	TGTGCCAGTAGTATCTTTGCGGGAGGAGCCTACAATGAGCAGTTCTTC	CASSIFAGGAYNEQFF
15	TRBV7-2	.	TRBJ2-5	.	TGTGCCAGCAGCTTCACCCTACAGGCCGGCCGAGAGCAGTACTTC	CASSFTLQAGREQYF
13	TRBV5-6	.	TRBJ2-7	many	TGTGCCAGCAGCTTGAGGAGGCTTTACGAGCAGTACTTC	CASSLRRLYEQYF
13	TRBV7-3	TRBD1	TRBJ1-2	few	TGTGCTAGCAGCCCAGGGGGTGCCTATGGCTACACCTTC	CASSPGGAYGYTF
14	TRBV5-1	TRBD2	TRBJ2-1	medium-sized	TGCGCCACCCGTAACGGGGGGGCCCACAATGAGCAGTTCTTC	CATRNGGAHNEQFF
15	TRBV7-9	TRBD1	TRBJ1-1	many	TGTGCCAGCAGCGCCCGAGGGACAGCTAACACTGAAGCTTTCTTT	CASSARGTANTEAFF
16	TRBV5-1	.	TRBJ1-1	many	TGCGCCAGCGCCCCGGAGGCCCCCCAAGTGAACACTGAAGCTTTCTTT	CASAPEAPQVNTEAFF
14	TRBV18	.	TRBJ1-1	many	TGTGCCAGCTCACCCCGAGTTGGGAACACTGAAGCTTTCTTT	CASSPRVGNTEAFF
17	TRBV5-6	TRBD1	TRBJ1-2	many	TGTGCCAGCAGCTTGGTATCTAGGACAGGGGGCTGGTATGGCTACACCTTC	CASSLVSRTGGWYGYTF
18	TRBV23-1	TRBD1	TRBJ1-6	many	TGCGCCAGCAGTCAAGTTAAACCCGACAGGGCTATGGATTCACCCCTCCACTTT	CASSQVKPDRAMDSPLHF
12	TRBV7-9	.	TRBJ1-2	many	TGTGCCAGCAGCTTAGCAACGCGCGGCTACACCTTC	CASSLATRGYTF
11	TRBV27	.	TRBJ2-4	medium-sized	TGTGCCAGCAGTTCTCAAAACATTCAGTACTTC	CASSSQNIQYF
16	TRBV19	.	TRBJ2-6	many	TGTGCCAGTAGTATTTCAGGGGTATCTGGGGCCAACGTCCTGACTTTC	CASSISGVSGANVLTF
16	TRBV7-2	TRBD1	TRBJ1-1	many	TGTGCCAGCAGCCGAGGGGGCAGCGGACCTAACACTGAAGCTTTCTTT	CASSRGGSGPNTEAFF
17	TRBV5-1	TRBD2	TRBJ2-5	medium-sized	TGCGCCAGCAGCGCCCCAGGACTAGCGGGAGGAGGTGAGACCCAGTACTTC	CASSAPGLAGGGETQYF
14	TRBV18	.	TRBJ2-7	many	TGTGCCAGCTCACACGTGCACGAGTCCTACGAGCAGTACTTC	CASSHVHESYEQYF
15	TRBV19	TRBD1	TRBJ2-7	.	TGTGCCAGTAGTGCCCGGGACAGGGGAATCTACGAGCAGTACTTC	CASSARDRGIYEQYF
16	TRBV5-4	TRBD2	TRBJ2-5	.	TGTGCCAGCAGCTTGCGGGCGCGGGGGGGCCAAGAGACCCAGTACTTC	CASSLRARGGQETQYF
16	TRBV7-3	TRBD2	TRBJ2-3	many	TGTGCCAGCAGCTTAGGGGGCGGGAGGGCCCCGGATACGCAGTATTTT	CASSLGGGRAPDTQYF
18	TRBV10-3	.	TRBJ2-5	many	TGTGCCATCAGTGAGATTGGGGCTCCCACCGGGTACCAAGAGACCCAGTACTTC	CAISEIGAPTGYQETQYF
15	TRBV6-1	.	TRBJ2-4	medium-sized	TGTGCCAGCAGTGAGAACAGGGTAGCCAGGGACATTCAGTACTTC	CASSENRVARDIQYF
17	TRBV7-9	.	TRBJ2-5	many	TGTGCCAGCAGCTTTCATTTAGCAGGGGCGAGTAGAGAGACCCAGTACTTC	CASSFHLAGASRETQYF
14	TRBV15	.	TRBJ2-7	many	TGTGCCACCAGCAGCGGACTAAGCTCCTACGAGCAGTACTTC	CATSSGLSSYEQYF
12	TRBV7-8	.	TRBJ2-3	.	TGTGCCAGCAGCTCCCGAGTGGATACGCAGTATTTT	CASSSRVDTQYF
15	TRBV7-3	TRBD2	TRBJ2-1	many	TGTGCCAGCAGCTTAAGTCTAGCGGGAGTCGGTGAGCAGTTCTTC	CASSLSLAGVGEQFF
16	TRBV5-1	.	TRBJ2-3	many	TGCGCCAGCAGCTTGGCCGGGGAGGAGAGCACAGATACGCAGTATTTT	CASSLAGEESTDTQYF
18	TRBV4-1	TRBD2	TRBJ2-7	medium-sized	TGCGCCAGCAGCCAAGAGCTCGGCGGACTAGCGGGGGCCTACGAGCAGTACTTC	CASSQELGGLAGAYEQYF
16	TRBV4-1	TRBD1	TRBJ2-7	medium-sized	TGCGCCAGCAGCCAAGGTACCGACAGGGAGATCGACGAGCAGTACTTC	CASSQGTDREIDEQYF
16	TRBV7-9	TRBD2	TRBJ2-7	many	TGTGCCAGCAGTCCAAAGATAGGACTAGCAGTCTACGAGCAGTACTTC	CASSPKIGLAVYEQYF
15	TRBV5-1	.	TRBJ2-2	many	TGCGCCAGCAGCCCGGTGCGGGCGGTCACCGGGGAGCTGTTTTTT	CASSPVRAVTGELFF
11	TRBV29-1	.	TRBJ1-1	many	TGCAGCGTTGAAGATCGCGCTGAAGCTTTCTTT	CSVEDRAEAFF
14	TRBV19	.	TRBJ2-7	.	TGTGCCAGTAGTATTCGGCAGGGTGGCTACGAGCAGTACTTC	CASSIRQGGYEQYF
16	TRBV5-4	TRBD2	TRBJ2-5	many	TGTGCCAGCAGCTGGGGTGGGGCGGGAGGGCGAGAGACCCAGTACTTC	CASSWGGAGGRETQYF